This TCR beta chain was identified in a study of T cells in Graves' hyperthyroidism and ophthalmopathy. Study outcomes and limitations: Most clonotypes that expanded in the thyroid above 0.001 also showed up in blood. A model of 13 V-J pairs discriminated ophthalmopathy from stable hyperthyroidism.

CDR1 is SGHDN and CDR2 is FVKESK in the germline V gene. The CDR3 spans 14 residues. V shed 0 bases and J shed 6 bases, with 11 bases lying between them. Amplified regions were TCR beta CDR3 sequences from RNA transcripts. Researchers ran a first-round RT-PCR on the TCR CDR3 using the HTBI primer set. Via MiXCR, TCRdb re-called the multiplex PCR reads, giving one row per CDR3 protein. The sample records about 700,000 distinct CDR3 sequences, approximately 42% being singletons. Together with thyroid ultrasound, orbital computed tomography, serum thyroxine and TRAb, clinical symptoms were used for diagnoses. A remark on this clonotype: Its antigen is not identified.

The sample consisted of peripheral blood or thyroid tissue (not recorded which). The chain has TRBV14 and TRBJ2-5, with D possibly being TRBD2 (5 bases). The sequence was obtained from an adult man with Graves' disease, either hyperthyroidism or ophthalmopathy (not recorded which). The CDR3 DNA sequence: TGTGCCAGCAGCCAAGATAACGTCGGGAAGACCCAGTACTTC. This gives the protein CASSQDNVGKTQYF.